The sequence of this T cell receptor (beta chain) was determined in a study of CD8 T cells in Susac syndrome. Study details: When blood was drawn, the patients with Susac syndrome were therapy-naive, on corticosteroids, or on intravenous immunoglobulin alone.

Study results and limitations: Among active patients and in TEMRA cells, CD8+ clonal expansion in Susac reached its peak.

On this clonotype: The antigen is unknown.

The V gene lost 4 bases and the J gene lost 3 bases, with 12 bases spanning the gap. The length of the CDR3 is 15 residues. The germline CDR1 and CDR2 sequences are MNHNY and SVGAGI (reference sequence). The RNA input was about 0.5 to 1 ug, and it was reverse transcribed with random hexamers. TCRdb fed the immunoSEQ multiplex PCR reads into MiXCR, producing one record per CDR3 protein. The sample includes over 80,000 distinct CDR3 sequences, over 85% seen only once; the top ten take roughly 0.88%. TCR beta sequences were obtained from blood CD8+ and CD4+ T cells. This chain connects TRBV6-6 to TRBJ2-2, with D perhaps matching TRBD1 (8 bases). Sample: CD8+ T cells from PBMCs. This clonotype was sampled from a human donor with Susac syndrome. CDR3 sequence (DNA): TGTGCCAGCAGTTCTACAGGGGGGGACACCGGGGAGCTGTTTTTT. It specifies CASSSTGGDTGELFF.